This entry lists 13 T cell receptor beta chains sequenced from one sample in a study of T-cell memory formation after mild COVID-19. TCRdb re-called the 5' RACE reads with MiXCR, one entry per CDR3 protein. The sample contains about 470,000 distinct CDR3 sequences, 15% to 20% of which appear only once. The sequencing input was PBMCs or a T cell subset sorted from them (not recorded which). The receptor set was obtained from an adult woman who had mild COVID-19 (a few samples of this study predate the infection). Cell type and time point are not known.

The rearrangement joins TRBV5-1 to TRBJ1-1, with D possibly matching TRBD1 (5 bases). The length of the CDR3 is 15 residues. Germline CDR1 is SGHRS and CDR2 is YFSETQ. V lost 0 bases and J 0 bases, leaving 9 bases between the germline ends. CDR3 nucleotides: TGCGCCAGCAGCTTGGATGAAGGGGTGAACACTGAAGCTTTCTTT. Protein sequence: CASSLDEGVNTEAFF.

V usage is TRBV29-1 and J usage is TRBJ2-4; the D gene is possibly TRBD1 (6 bases). V gave up 0 bases and J gave up 2 bases, with 14 bases separating them. Germline values: CDR1 SQVTM, CDR2 ANQGSEA. The CDR3 sequence is 16 residues long. The CDR3 here is CSVEDIRDTTKNIQYF. In nucleotides, the CDR3 is TGCAGCGTTGAAGATATCCGGGACACCACCAAAAACATTCAGTACTTC.

CDR3 amino acids: CSVGWTTYNEQFF. The CDR3 DNA follows: TGCAGCGTTGGCTGGACAACATACAATGAGCAGTTCTTC. This chain joins TRBV29-1 and TRBJ2-1, with a weak D call TRBD1 (5 bases). The germline CDR1 and CDR2 sequences are SQVTM and ANQGSEA. The CDR3 is 13 amino acids. Between the trimmed V and J ends, which lost 4 bases and 4 bases, there was a span of 11 bases.

This chain joins TRBV15 and TRBJ2-5; 11 nucleotides agree with TRBD2. Germline CDR1 is LNHNV and CDR2 is YYDKDF (reference sequence). The V and J ends lost 0 bases and 2 bases, in that order; junction bases with no gene match: 5. The length of the CDR3 is 17 residues. The CDR3 loop is CATSRELAGVGQETQYF. The CDR3, as DNA: TGTGCCACCAGCAGAGAACTAGCGGGAGTGGGTCAAGAGACCCAGTACTTC.

This clonotype has only a few counts. The CDR3 sequence: CASSFLGNTGELFF. The DNA for the CDR3 is TGTGCCAGCAGCTTTCTGGGAAACACCGGGGAGCTGTTTTTT. This chain connects TRBV5-6 to TRBJ2-2; D unclear. Germline V gene data show CDR1 as SGHDT and CDR2 as YYEEEE. The CDR3 consists of 14 residues. Trimming took off 2 bases at V and 2 bases at J, with 7 bases between the two ends.

This clonotype appeared a few times. This chain's CDR3 is CSVARQGGGYTF. CDR3 coding DNA: TGCAGCGTTGCCCGACAGGGGGGCGGCTACACCTTC. The chain carries TRBV29-1 and TRBJ1-2; TRBD1 aligns across 9 bases. The V segment lost 4 bases and the J segment 8 bases; nucleotides outside the gene matches: 5. This CDR3 is 12 amino acids long. From germline, CDR1 is SQVTM and CDR2 ANQGSEA.

In this sample, this clonotype turned up a few times. The rearrangement joins TRBV11-2 to TRBJ2-1; tentative D call: TRBD2 (6 bases). The V end lost 6 bases, the J end lost 7 bases, and 10 bases lay between the germline ends. The CDR3 length is 12 residues. Per germline, CDR1 SGHAT and CDR2 FQNNGV. CDR3 region: CASRGEENEQFF. CDR3 DNA: TGTGCCAGCAGGGGGGAGGAAAATGAGCAGTTCTTC.

The chain couples TRBV2 to TRBJ1-5; D call uncertain. The V end was cut by 4 bases, the J end by 3 bases, with 7 bases between. This CDR3 has 13 residues. CDR1 is SNHLY and CDR2 is FYNNEI in the germline V gene. The CDR3 is CASSVSVNQPQHF. The CDR3 DNA reads TGTGCCAGCAGTGTGTCCGTCAATCAGCCCCAGCATTTT.

The chain employs TRBV5-5 and TRBJ2-5; D is unresolved. With 3 bases removed from V and 7 bases from J, the gap between germline ends came to 10 bases. Germline CDR1 is SGHKS and CDR2 is YYEKEE (reference sequence). This CDR3 region has 12 residues. The CDR3 reads CASSSRGGTQYF. CDR3 coding DNA: TGTGCCAGCAGCTCCCGAGGCGGGACCCAGTACTTC.

This clonotype occurred a few times. The CDR3 DNA is TGTGCCAGCAGCTCTCCCGCGGGCGGGGGGGCGACAGATACGCAGTATTTT. This sequence encodes CASSSPAGGGATDTQYF. This chain joins TRBV9 and TRBJ2-3; 9 bases align to TRBD2. Germline values: CDR1 SGDLS, CDR2 YYNGEE. The V segment lost 4 bases and the J segment 3 bases; nucleotides outside the gene matches: 12. The CDR3 extends over 17 amino acids.

This chain connects TRBV4-2 to TRBJ2-7, with 8 bases matching TRBD2. Germline CDR1 reads LGHNA; CDR2 reads YNFKEQ. This CDR3 has 16 amino acids. J was trimmed by 5 bases and V by 0 bases; bases with no gene match: 9. The CDR3: CASSQDPSGSQDEQYF. The DNA for the CDR3 is TGTGCCAGCAGCCAAGACCCCAGCGGGAGCCAGGACGAGCAGTACTTC.

Only a few counts were recorded for this clonotype. The CDR3 region has the DNA TGTGCCAGCAGCTTAATCTTCGGGAATGAGCAGTTCTTC. Protein product: CASSLIFGNEQFF. The chain uses TRBV7-3 and TRBJ2-1; no clear D. The ends were cut back, 1 base at V and 7 bases at J, with 8 bases in the middle. There are 13 residues in the CDR3. CDR1 is SGHTA, CDR2 FQGTGA, per germline.

This clonotype was seen repeatedly, ten times or more. J is TRBJ2-5 and V is TRBV5-4; D not certain. V lost 2 bases, J lost 1 base, and 3 bases lay in between. Per germline, CDR1 SGHNT and CDR2 YYREEE (reference sequence). The CDR3 consists of 12 residues. CDR3 sequence (DNA): TGTGCCAGCAGCTTACCCCAAGAGACCCAGTACTTC. Translating gives CASSLPQETQYF.